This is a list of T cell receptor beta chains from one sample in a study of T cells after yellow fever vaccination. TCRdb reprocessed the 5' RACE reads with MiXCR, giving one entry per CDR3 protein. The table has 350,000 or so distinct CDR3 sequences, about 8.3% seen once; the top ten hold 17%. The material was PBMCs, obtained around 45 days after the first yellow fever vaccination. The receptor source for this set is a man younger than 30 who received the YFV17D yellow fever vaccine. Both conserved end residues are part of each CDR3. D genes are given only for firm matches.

CDR3: CASSPSGGGASDTQYF; D: -; V: TRBV4-2; J: TRBJ2-3
CDR3: CASSLELGPGQPQHF; D: -; V: TRBV7-6; J: TRBJ1-5
CDR3: CSVDPGQRRGYTF; D: TRBD1; V: TRBV29-1; J: TRBJ1-2
CDR3: CASRAGHGTQYF; D: -; V: TRBV12-3/TRBV12-4; J: TRBJ2-3
CDR3: CSANYQLEGSQYF; D: -; V: TRBV20-1; J: TRBJ2-5
CDR3: CASSQDLDEKLFF; D: -; V: TRBV3-1; J: TRBJ1-4
CDR3: CASLVGKSNTGELFF; D: -; V: TRBV12-3/TRBV12-4; J: TRBJ2-2
CDR3: CSALRAGGPSIIQYF; D: TRBD2; V: TRBV20-1; J: TRBJ2-4
CDR3: CASSQGAGGLGETQYF; D: TRBD2; V: TRBV4-2; J: TRBJ2-5
CDR3: CASRLTGTREQYF; D: -; V: TRBV12-3/TRBV12-4; J: TRBJ2-7
CDR3: CASSFRELFF; D: -; V: TRBV7-9; J: TRBJ2-2
CDR3: CASSLAGENIQYF; D: -; V: TRBV7-2; J: TRBJ2-4
CDR3: CATSRVGAGGGYF; D: -; V: TRBV15; J: TRBJ2-3
CDR3: CASSYGGSPEKLFF; D: -; V: TRBV6-5; J: TRBJ1-4
CDR3: CASSLDRGDTQYF; D: -; V: TRBV7-2; J: TRBJ2-3
CDR3: CASSQVRDSYNEQFF; D: -; V: TRBV4-3; J: TRBJ2-1
CDR3: CASSQQGTMSPLHF; D: -; V: TRBV7-2; J: TRBJ1-6
CDR3: CSARNTGLGNTIYF; D: -; V: TRBV20-1; J: TRBJ1-3
CDR3: CAPRRGQRDPGTGNEQFF; D: TRBD1; V: TRBV6-2/TRBV6-3; J: TRBJ2-1
CDR3: CASSQVNRGSPLHF; D: TRBD1; V: TRBV4-2; J: TRBJ1-6
CDR3: CASRRGPETYEQYF; D: -; V: TRBV25-1; J: TRBJ2-7
CDR3: CASSFRGRDGYTF; D: -; V: TRBV7-3; J: TRBJ1-2
CDR3: CAISVLGDSSPLHF; D: TRBD1; V: TRBV10-3; J: TRBJ1-6
CDR3: CASSRIQGGTQYF; D: -; V: TRBV6-2/TRBV6-3; J: TRBJ2-5
CDR3: CASSFVNRGNEQFF; D: TRBD1; V: TRBV5-5; J: TRBJ2-1
CDR3: CATSGGTASDTQYF; D: -; V: TRBV15; J: TRBJ2-3
CDR3: CASSEGTLVADTQYF; D: -; V: TRBV10-1; J: TRBJ2-3
CDR3: CASSDTRYTGELFF; D: -; V: TRBV6-1; J: TRBJ2-2
CDR3: CASSLAPTRPYEQYF; D: -; V: TRBV12-3/TRBV12-4; J: TRBJ2-7
CDR3: CASSLALAGGPHTGELFF; D: TRBD2; V: TRBV7-2; J: TRBJ2-2
CDR3: CASTAEGEPEQYF; D: -; V: TRBV2; J: TRBJ2-7
CDR3: CASSYAGATFEKLFF; D: -; V: TRBV27; J: TRBJ1-4
CDR3: CASKFGQNTEAFF; D: -; V: TRBV19; J: TRBJ1-1
CDR3: CASSQAASLIWEQYF; D: -; V: TRBV14; J: TRBJ2-7
CDR3: CASSPDKLNTEAFF; D: -; V: TRBV6-2/TRBV6-3; J: TRBJ1-1
CDR3: CASRSGTTNTEAFF; D: -; V: TRBV5-1; J: TRBJ1-1
CDR3: CSVQGGGLGETQYF; D: -; V: TRBV29-1; J: TRBJ2-5
CDR3: CASSGYTRDNNEQFF; D: -; V: TRBV11-3; J: TRBJ2-1
CDR3: CASISGGRTYEQYF; D: TRBD1; V: TRBV12-3/TRBV12-4; J: TRBJ2-7
CDR3: CSAPGQGAVGELFF; D: TRBD1; V: TRBV20-1; J: TRBJ2-2
CDR3: CASSSGTGVGEQYF; D: TRBD1; V: TRBV5-6; J: TRBJ2-7
CDR3: CASSYTTEAGNTIYF; D: -; V: TRBV6-5; J: TRBJ1-3
CDR3: CSVEGVPGATYNEQFF; D: -; V: TRBV29-1; J: TRBJ2-1
CDR3: CASSLSRGSWETQYF; D: -; V: TRBV5-4; J: TRBJ2-5
CDR3: CASGKRRGGEAPSTDTQYF; D: -; V: TRBV6-1; J: TRBJ2-3
CDR3: CASTYSRERQFF; D: -; V: TRBV6-2/TRBV6-3; J: TRBJ2-1
CDR3: CASSHFDPPGQGRYNEQFF; D: TRBD1; V: TRBV23-1; J: TRBJ2-1
CDR3: CASSGQGAFYNEQFF; D: TRBD1; V: TRBV7-2; J: TRBJ2-1
CDR3: CASSHQGGSNNEQFF; D: -; V: TRBV4-2; J: TRBJ2-1
CDR3: CASSQDPGTQYF; D: -; V: TRBV4-3; J: TRBJ2-3
CDR3: CASSQSGLRGVLAGELFF; D: TRBD2; V: TRBV23-1; J: TRBJ2-2
CDR3: CASSVTGGGTEAFF; D: TRBD1; V: TRBV7-2; J: TRBJ1-1
CDR3: CASSPSRGNLPWDEQFF; D: -; V: TRBV18; J: TRBJ2-1
CDR3: CSGASGPDQPQHF; D: -; V: TRBV29-1; J: TRBJ1-5
CDR3: CASSLRQIRAFF; D: -; V: TRBV5-8; J: TRBJ1-1